The source of this TCR beta chain is a study of OX40 agonist ivuxolimab in advanced cancers. General study points: In the 0.1 to 3.0 mg/kg range, CD4+ and CD8+ blood T cells had expanded clonally by week 6.

Here immunoSEQ multiplex PCR was the method, and the copy in TCRdb shows in-frame clones only, minus some. Here the sample spans roughly 63,000 clones, roughly 86% being singletons. V was clipped by 6 bases and J by 5 bases; unmatched bases: 11. Germline V gene lookup returns CDR1 SNHLY and CDR2 FYNNEI. The CDR3 length is 15 residues. As regards this clone: Its antigen is not identified.

The specimen comprised CD4+ or CD8+ T cells sorted from blood, sampled in a trial of the OX40 agonist ivuxolimab. The chain joins TRBV2 to TRBJ2-5, with TRBD2 matching 8 bases. This receptor was taken from an adult with an advanced solid tumor such as melanoma, head and neck, liver or kidney cancer. The CDR3 coding sequence is TGTGCCAGCAGATTAGCGGGGATTCCGGGGGAGACCCAGTACTTC. It is translated as CASRLAGIPGETQYF.